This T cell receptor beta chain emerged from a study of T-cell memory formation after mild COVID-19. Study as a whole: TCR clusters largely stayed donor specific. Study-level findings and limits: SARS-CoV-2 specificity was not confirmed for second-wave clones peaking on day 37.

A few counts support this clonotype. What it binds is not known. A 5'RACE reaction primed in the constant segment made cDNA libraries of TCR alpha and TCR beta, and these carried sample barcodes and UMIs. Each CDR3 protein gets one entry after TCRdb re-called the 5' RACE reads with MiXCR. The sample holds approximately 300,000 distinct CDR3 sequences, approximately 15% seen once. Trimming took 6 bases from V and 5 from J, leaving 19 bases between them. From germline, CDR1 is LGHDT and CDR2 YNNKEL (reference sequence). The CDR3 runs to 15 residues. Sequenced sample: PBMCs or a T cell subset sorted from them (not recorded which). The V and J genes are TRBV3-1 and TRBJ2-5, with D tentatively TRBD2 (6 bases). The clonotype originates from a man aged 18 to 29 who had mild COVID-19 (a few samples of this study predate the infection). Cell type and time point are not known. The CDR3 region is CASRLGLFIGETQYF. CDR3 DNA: TGTGCCAGCAGACTGGGACTTTTTATTGGGGAGACCCAGTACTTC.